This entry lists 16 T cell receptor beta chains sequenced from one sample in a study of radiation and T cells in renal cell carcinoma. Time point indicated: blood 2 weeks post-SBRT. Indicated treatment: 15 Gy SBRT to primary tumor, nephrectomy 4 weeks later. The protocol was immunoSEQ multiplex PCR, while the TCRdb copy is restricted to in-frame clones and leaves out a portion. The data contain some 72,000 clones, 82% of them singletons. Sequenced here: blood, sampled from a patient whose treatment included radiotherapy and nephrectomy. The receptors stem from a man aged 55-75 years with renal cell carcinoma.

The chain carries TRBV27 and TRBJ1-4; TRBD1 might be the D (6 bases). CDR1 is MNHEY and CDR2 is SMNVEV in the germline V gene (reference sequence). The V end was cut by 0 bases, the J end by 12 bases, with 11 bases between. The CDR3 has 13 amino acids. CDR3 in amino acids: CASSLSPGEELFF. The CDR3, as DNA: TGTGCCAGCAGTTTATCGCCAGGGGAGGAACTGTTTTTT.

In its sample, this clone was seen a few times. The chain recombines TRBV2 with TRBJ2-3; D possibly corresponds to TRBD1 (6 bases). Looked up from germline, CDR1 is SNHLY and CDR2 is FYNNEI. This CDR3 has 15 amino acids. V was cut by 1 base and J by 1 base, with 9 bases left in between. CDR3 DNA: TGTGCCAGCAGTGAAGAGGCAGGGGGCACAGATACGCAGTATTTT. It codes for CASSEEAGGTDTQYF.

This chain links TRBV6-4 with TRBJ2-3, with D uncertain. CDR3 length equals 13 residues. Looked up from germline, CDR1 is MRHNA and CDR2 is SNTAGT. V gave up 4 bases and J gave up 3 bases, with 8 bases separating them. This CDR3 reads CASSVEDTDTQYF. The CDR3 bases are TGTGCCAGCAGTGTTGAGGATACAGATACGCAGTATTTT.

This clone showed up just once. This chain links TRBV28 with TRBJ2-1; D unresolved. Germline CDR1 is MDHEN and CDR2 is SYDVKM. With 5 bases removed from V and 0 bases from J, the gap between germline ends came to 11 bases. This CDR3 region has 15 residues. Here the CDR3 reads CASSTLLTSYNEQFF. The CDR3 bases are TGTGCCAGCAGTACGCTTCTCACCTCCTACAATGAGCAGTTCTTC.

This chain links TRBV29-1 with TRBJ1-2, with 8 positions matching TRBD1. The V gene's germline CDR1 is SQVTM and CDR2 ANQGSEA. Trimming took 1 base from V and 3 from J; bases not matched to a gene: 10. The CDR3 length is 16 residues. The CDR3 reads CSVEVNQGAPDYGYTF. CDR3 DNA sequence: TGCAGCGTTGAAGTAAATCAGGGGGCGCCGGACTATGGCTACACCTTC.

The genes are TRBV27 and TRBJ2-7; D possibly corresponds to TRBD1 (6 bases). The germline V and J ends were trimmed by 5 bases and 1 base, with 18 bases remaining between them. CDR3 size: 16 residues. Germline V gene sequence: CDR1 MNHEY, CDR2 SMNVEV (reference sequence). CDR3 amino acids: CASSTHRVSNSYEQYF. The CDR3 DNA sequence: TGTGCCAGCAGTACCCACAGGGTTTCCAATTCCTACGAGCAGTACTTC.

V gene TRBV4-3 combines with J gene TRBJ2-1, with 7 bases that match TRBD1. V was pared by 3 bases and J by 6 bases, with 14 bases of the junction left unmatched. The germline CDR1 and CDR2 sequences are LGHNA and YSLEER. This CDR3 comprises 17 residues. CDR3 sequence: CASSHLPRQGGGNEQFF. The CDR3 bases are TGCGCCAGCAGCCACCTCCCCCGACAGGGTGGTGGCAATGAGCAGTTCTTC.

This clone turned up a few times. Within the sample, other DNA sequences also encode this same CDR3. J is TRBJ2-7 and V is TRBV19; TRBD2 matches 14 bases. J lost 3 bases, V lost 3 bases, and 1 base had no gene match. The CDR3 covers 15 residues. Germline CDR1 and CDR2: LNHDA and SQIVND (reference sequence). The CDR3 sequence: CASSIGTSGSYEQYF. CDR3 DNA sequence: TGTGCCAGTAGTATTGGGACTAGCGGGAGCTACGAGCAGTACTTC. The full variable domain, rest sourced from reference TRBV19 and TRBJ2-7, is DGGITQSPKYLFRKEGQNVTLSCEQNLNHDAMYWYRQDPGQGLRLIYYSQIVNDFQKGDIAEGYSVSREKKESFPLTVTSAQKNPTAFYLCASSIGTSGSYEQYFGPGTRLTVT.

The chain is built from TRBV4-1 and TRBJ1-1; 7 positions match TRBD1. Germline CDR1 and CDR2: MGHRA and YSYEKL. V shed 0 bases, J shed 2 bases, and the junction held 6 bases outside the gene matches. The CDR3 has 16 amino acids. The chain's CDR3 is CASSQDRRGLNTEAFF. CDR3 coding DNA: TGCGCCAGCAGCCAAGATCGGAGGGGGCTAAACACTGAAGCTTTCTTT.

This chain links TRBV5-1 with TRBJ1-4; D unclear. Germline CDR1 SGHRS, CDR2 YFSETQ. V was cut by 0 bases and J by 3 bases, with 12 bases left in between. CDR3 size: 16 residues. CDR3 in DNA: TGCGCCAGCAGCTTGGCCGTAGCGGGTCCTAATGAAAAACTGTTTTTT. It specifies CASSLAVAGPNEKLFF.

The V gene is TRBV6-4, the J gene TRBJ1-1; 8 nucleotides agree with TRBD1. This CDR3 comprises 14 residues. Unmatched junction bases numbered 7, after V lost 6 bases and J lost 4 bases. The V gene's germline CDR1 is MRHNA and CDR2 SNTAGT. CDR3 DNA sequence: TGTGCCAGCAGGGACACGGACAGGGCCACTGAAGCTTTCTTT. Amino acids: CASRDTDRATEAFF.

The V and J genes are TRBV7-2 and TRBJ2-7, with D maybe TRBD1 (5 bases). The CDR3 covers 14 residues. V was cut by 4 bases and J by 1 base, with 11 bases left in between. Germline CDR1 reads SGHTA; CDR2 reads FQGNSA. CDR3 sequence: CASSSLPGSYEQYF. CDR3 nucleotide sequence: TGTGCCAGCAGCTCTCTCCCAGGGTCCTACGAGCAGTACTTC.

The CDR3 spells CASSPTGTSSYNEQFF. DNA of the CDR3: TGTGCCAGCAGCCCGACCGGGACTAGCTCCTACAATGAGCAGTTCTTC. J is TRBJ2-1 and V is TRBV9, with 8 bases that match TRBD2. The CDR3 extends over 16 amino acids. Germline values: CDR1 SGDLS, CDR2 YYNGEE. The V segment lost 4 bases and the J segment 0 bases; nucleotides outside the gene matches: 6.

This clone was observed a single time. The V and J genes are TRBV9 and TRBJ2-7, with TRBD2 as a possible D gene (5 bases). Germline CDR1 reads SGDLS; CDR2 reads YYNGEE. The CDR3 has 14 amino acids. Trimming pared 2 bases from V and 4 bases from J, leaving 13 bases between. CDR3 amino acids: CASSVGAEPYEQYF. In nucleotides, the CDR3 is TGTGCCAGCAGCGTCGGAGCGGAGCCGTACGAGCAGTACTTC. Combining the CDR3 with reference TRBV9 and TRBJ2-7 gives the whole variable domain DSGVTQTPKHLITATGQRVTLRCSPRSGDLSVYWYQQSLDQGLQFLIQYYNGEERAKGNILERFSAQQFPDLHSELNLSSLELGDSALYFCASSVGAEPYEQYFGPGTRLTVT.

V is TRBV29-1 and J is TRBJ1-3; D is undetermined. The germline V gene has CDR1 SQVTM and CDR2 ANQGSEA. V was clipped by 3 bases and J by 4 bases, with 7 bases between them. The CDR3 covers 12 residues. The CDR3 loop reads CSVEEGGNTIYF. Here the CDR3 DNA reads TGCAGCGTTGAGGAGGGCGGAAACACCATATATTTT.

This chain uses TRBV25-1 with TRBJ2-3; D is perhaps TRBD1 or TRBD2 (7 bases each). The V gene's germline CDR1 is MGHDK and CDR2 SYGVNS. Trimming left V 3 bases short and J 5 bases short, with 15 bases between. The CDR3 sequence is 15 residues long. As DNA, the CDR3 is TGTGCCAGCAGTGAGGGGGACTACAGGGGAGATACGCAGTATTTT. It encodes CASSEGDYRGDTQYF.